A selection of T cell receptor beta chains follows, all from one sample in a study of blood T cell repertoires in COVID-19. TCRdb keeps only in-frame clones here, not all; method: immunoSEQ multiplex PCR. The sample lists around 23,000 clones, around 79% occurring once. Sequenced: peripheral blood. Receptor source: a man aged 50 to 60 with COVID-19, enrolled during active disease. Each CDR3 is given with its conserved first and last residue. Each record gives: D gene, J gene, clone size, V gene, CDR3 DNA, CDR3 protein. D genes are given only for firm matches. A row's size may be missing; if present it is once, few, many or a size class.

d_gene: TRBD2
j_gene: TRBJ2-1
abundance: .
v_gene: TRBV15
CDR3nt: TGTGCCACCAGCGCCCATACTAGCGGGAGGGGAAATGAGCAGTTCTTC
CDR3aa: CATSAHTSGRGNEQFF

d_gene: .
j_gene: TRBJ1-5
abundance: .
v_gene: TRBV2
CDR3nt: TGTGCCAGCAGTGAAAGTGCAGGTTCGGGACAGCCCCAGCATTTT
CDR3aa: CASSESAGSGQPQHF

d_gene: .
j_gene: TRBJ1-4
abundance: .
v_gene: TRBV7-6
CDR3nt: TGTGCCAGCAGCTCCTCGGTGGGCCGACGTAATGAAAAACTGTTTTTT
CDR3aa: CASSSSVGRRNEKLFF

d_gene: TRBD1
j_gene: TRBJ1-1
abundance: .
v_gene: TRBV14
CDR3nt: TGTGCCAGCAGCCACGACGCGAAAACTGGGACAGGGGCCCATTTGACTGAAGCTTTCTTT
CDR3aa: CASSHDAKTGTGAHLTEAFF

d_gene: .
j_gene: TRBJ2-7
abundance: .
v_gene: TRBV10-2
CDR3nt: TGCGCCAGCAGCCCCGACAGCTACGAGCAGTACTTC
CDR3aa: CASSPDSYEQYF

d_gene: TRBD1
j_gene: TRBJ2-5
abundance: .
v_gene: TRBV29-1
CDR3nt: TGCAGCGTTACCACCGGGACAGCCTTCCAAGAGACCCAGTACTTC
CDR3aa: CSVTTGTAFQETQYF

d_gene: .
j_gene: TRBJ1-5
abundance: .
v_gene: TRBV30
CDR3nt: TGTGCCTGGAGTCTAGGGCAGGGTCAGCCCCAGCATTTT
CDR3aa: CAWSLGQGQPQHF

d_gene: TRBD2
j_gene: TRBJ2-1
abundance: few
v_gene: TRBV6-1
CDR3nt: TGTGCCAGCAGTGAAGCGACTAGCGGGAGCAATGAGCAGTTCTTC
CDR3aa: CASSEATSGSNEQFF

d_gene: .
j_gene: TRBJ2-7
abundance: .
v_gene: TRBV18
CDR3nt: TGTGCCAGCTCAGGACAGAGAAGCTCCTACGAGCAGTACTTC
CDR3aa: CASSGQRSSYEQYF

d_gene: TRBD2
j_gene: TRBJ2-7
abundance: .
v_gene: TRBV5-4
CDR3nt: TGTGCCAGCAGCTTCGGGACTAGTAACTACGAGCAGTACTTC
CDR3aa: CASSFGTSNYEQYF

d_gene: .
j_gene: TRBJ2-7
abundance: .
v_gene: TRBV19
CDR3nt: TGTGCCAGTAGTATTAATACCGGGACTGGGAACGGCGAGCAGTACTTC
CDR3aa: CASSINTGTGNGEQYF

d_gene: .
j_gene: TRBJ2-5
abundance: .
v_gene: TRBV5-1
CDR3nt: TGCGCCAGCAGCTTGATCTTGGCAGGGACCCAGTACTTC
CDR3aa: CASSLILAGTQYF

d_gene: .
j_gene: TRBJ2-2
abundance: .
v_gene: TRBV6-5
CDR3nt: TGTGCCGGGCTGGGGGGAGAACTAACTGCCGGGGAGCTGTTTTTT
CDR3aa: CAGLGGELTAGELFF

d_gene: .
j_gene: TRBJ1-3
abundance: few
v_gene: TRBV4-1
CDR3nt: TGCGCCAGCAGCCAAGGGGGCTACTCTGGAAACACCATATATTTT
CDR3aa: CASSQGGYSGNTIYF

d_gene: .
j_gene: TRBJ2-3
abundance: .
v_gene: TRBV9
CDR3nt: TGTGCCAGCAGCGTAGAGCCCCCGGATACGCAGTATTTT
CDR3aa: CASSVEPPDTQYF

d_gene: TRBD2
j_gene: TRBJ2-1
abundance: .
v_gene: TRBV24-1
CDR3nt: TGTGCCACACGACTAGCGGGAGGCAATGAGCAGTTCTTC
CDR3aa: CATRLAGGNEQFF

d_gene: .
j_gene: TRBJ2-7
abundance: .
v_gene: TRBV19
CDR3nt: TGTGCCAGTAGTATGAATTTGGGCAGCTACGAGCAGTACTTC
CDR3aa: CASSMNLGSYEQYF

d_gene: .
j_gene: TRBJ1-2
abundance: .
v_gene: TRBV20-1
CDR3nt: TGCAGTGCTAGTCTACGCGGGTATGGCTACACCTTC
CDR3aa: CSASLRGYGYTF

d_gene: TRBD1
j_gene: TRBJ1-5
abundance: .
v_gene: TRBV10-3
CDR3nt: TGTGCCATCAGGGCGGACAGGGATGGCAATCAGCCCCAGCATTTT
CDR3aa: CAIRADRDGNQPQHF

d_gene: TRBD2
j_gene: TRBJ2-7
abundance: .
v_gene: TRBV13
CDR3nt: TGTGCCAGCAGCTTGGCGGGAGGTTACGAGCAGTACTTC
CDR3aa: CASSLAGGYEQYF

d_gene: .
j_gene: TRBJ1-1
abundance: .
v_gene: TRBV28
CDR3nt: TGTGCCAGCAGATCCGGGGGAACTGAAGCTTTCTTT
CDR3aa: CASRSGGTEAFF

d_gene: TRBD1
j_gene: TRBJ2-6
abundance: .
v_gene: TRBV11-2
CDR3nt: TGTGCCAGCAGCTTAGTCCGGACAGGCCTTATCTCTGGGGCCAACGTCCTGACTTTC
CDR3aa: CASSLVRTGLISGANVLTF

d_gene: TRBD1
j_gene: TRBJ1-1
abundance: .
v_gene: TRBV6-5
CDR3nt: TGTGCCAGCACCAAGACAGGGTTCACCACTGAAGCTTTCTTT
CDR3aa: CASTKTGFTTEAFF

d_gene: TRBD1
j_gene: TRBJ2-7
abundance: .
v_gene: TRBV7-9
CDR3nt: TGTGCCAGCAGCGAACGGACAGGGGGGGAGCAGTACTTC
CDR3aa: CASSERTGGEQYF

d_gene: TRBD2
j_gene: TRBJ2-3
abundance: once
v_gene: TRBV11-2
CDR3nt: TGTGCCAGCAGCCCAGCGGGGCTCACAGATACGCAGTATTTT
CDR3aa: CASSPAGLTDTQYF

d_gene: .
j_gene: TRBJ2-3
abundance: few
v_gene: TRBV18
CDR3nt: TGTGCCAGCTCACCCGGGTTTGGGGGCCGTGAAGATACGCAGTATTTT
CDR3aa: CASSPGFGGREDTQYF

d_gene: TRBD1
j_gene: TRBJ1-2
abundance: .
v_gene: TRBV13
CDR3nt: TGTGCCAGCAGCTTACCCATCACAGGGGGCTTATGGTATGGCTACACCTTC
CDR3aa: CASSLPITGGLWYGYTF

d_gene: TRBD1
j_gene: TRBJ1-2
abundance: .
v_gene: TRBV29-1
CDR3nt: TGCAGCGGCGGACAGGGGGACTATGGCTACACCTTC
CDR3aa: CSGGQGDYGYTF

d_gene: .
j_gene: TRBJ2-5
abundance: .
v_gene: TRBV28
CDR3nt: TGTGCCAGCAGTGGTCTGGCGGGCCTCCAAGAGACCCAGTACTTC
CDR3aa: CASSGLAGLQETQYF

d_gene: .
j_gene: TRBJ2-7
abundance: .
v_gene: TRBV7-9
CDR3nt: TGTGCCAGCAGCTTTGAGTTACTCGAGCAGTACTTC
CDR3aa: CASSFELLEQYF

d_gene: .
j_gene: TRBJ1-4
abundance: few
v_gene: TRBV5-6
CDR3nt: TGTGCCAGCAGCAGGGGGACGGGTAATGAAAAACTGTTTTTT
CDR3aa: CASSRGTGNEKLFF